Shown below are 25 T cell receptor beta chains from a single sample sequenced in a study of T cells in Graves' hyperthyroidism and ophthalmopathy (dated by TCRdb to the late 2010s). Libraries were prepared through multiplex PCR. The sequencer listed for this sample is Illumina HiSeq 2000. The TCR beta CDR3 regions were amplified from RNA transcripts. The TCR CDR3 was subjected to a first round of RT-PCR using the HTBI primer set and the Qiagen OneStep RT-PCR kit. TCRdb's own reprocessing of the public reads used fastp at Q25 and MiXCR and kept productive beta chains. Each CDR3 protein appears once, grouped with its most common genes and DNA. The sample data list roughly 400,000 distinct CDR3 sequences, and over 11% of these were observed just once. The ten biggest clones cover 25% to 30% of the sample. Sequenced: blood. The receptors shown here come from a man aged 45-65 years with Graves' ophthalmopathy.

This clonotype was counted many times. The rearrangement uses TRBV10-3 and TRBJ2-1, with TRBD2 matching 8 bases. Germline assignment: CDR1 ENHRY and CDR2 SYGVKD. Unmatched junction bases numbered 23, after V lost 10 bases and J lost 6 bases. The CDR3 sequence is 18 residues long. CDR3 coding DNA: TGTGCCAGCAAGGTAGCGGGAATTTCCAGTTCTTCATCCAATGAGCAGTTCTTC. As protein: CASKVAGISSSSSNEQFF.

CDR3 residues: CAGGSNYGYTF. CDR3 nucleotides: TGTGCCGGGGGGAGTAACTATGGCTACACCTTC. The chain is built from TRBV28 and TRBJ1-2, with a tentative D call TRBD1 (5 bases). From germline, CDR1 is MDHEN and CDR2 SYDVKM. Trimming left V 11 bases short and J 1 base short, with 8 bases between. The CDR3 has 11 amino acids.

Only a few counts were recorded for this clonotype. J is TRBJ2-2 and V is TRBV7-3; no clear D. Germline lookup yields CDR1 SGHTA and CDR2 FQGTGA. V was clipped by 4 bases and J by 6 bases, with 9 bases between them. This CDR3 has 13 amino acids. The CDR3 is CASSSQRAGELFF. The DNA of the CDR3 is TGTGCCAGCAGCTCCCAACGGGCCGGGGAGCTGTTTTTT.

At least ten counts were recorded for this clonotype. This sequence joins TRBV3-1 and TRBJ1-1, with 7 bases lining up with TRBD1. Germline V gene lookup returns CDR1 LGHDT and CDR2 YNNKEL (reference sequence). With V trimmed by 3 bases and J by 1 base, 11 bases remained unmatched. The CDR3 is 17 amino acids. The CDR3 DNA reads TGTGCCAGCAGCCACGCACGACAGGGTATCGGGAACACTGAAGCTTTCTTT. Its translation is CASSHARQGIGNTEAFF.

This clonotype was observed at least ten times. The J gene is TRBJ2-5, the V gene TRBV3-1, with 10 bases fitting TRBD2. The CDR3 is 20 residues long. Trimming at V came to 1 base and at J to 5 bases, leaving 19 bases not matched to a gene. CDR1 is LGHDT and CDR2 is YNNKEL in the germline V gene (reference sequence). The CDR3, as DNA: TGTGCCAGCAGCCAAGGGGGCGTGTTCGCTAGCGGGAGTTATAGGGAGACCCAGTACTTC. This encodes CASSQGGVFASGSYRETQYF.

J is TRBJ1-2 and V is TRBV9; 8 positions match TRBD1. The J segment lost 3 bases and the V segment lost 5 bases, leaving 12 bases of the junction unmatched. Looked up from germline, CDR1 is SGDLS and CDR2 is YYNGEE. This CDR3 spans 16 amino acids. CDR3 in DNA: TGTGCCAGCAGAGGACAGGGTAGAGGTCAGGACTATGGCTACACCTTC. Its protein product is CASRGQGRGQDYGYTF.

This clonotype occurred a few times. The genes are TRBV6-1 and TRBJ1-2, with a possible D match to TRBD1 (5 bases). This CDR3 contains 14 residues. Between the trimmed V and J ends, which lost 6 bases and 3 bases, there was a span of 14 bases. CDR1 and CDR2 (germline): MNHNS, SASEGT. CDR3 protein: CASRGTRRDYGYTF. CDR3 in DNA: TGTGCCAGCAGGGGGACGCGAAGGGACTATGGCTACACCTTC.

This clonotype turned up a few times. A clone one base away is much larger, so this may be a read error. V gene TRBV15 combines with J gene TRBJ2-7; 9 bases are a match to TRBD2. This CDR3 has 15 residues. In germline, CDR1 is LNHNV, CDR2 YYDKDF (reference sequence). Trimming took 11 bases from V and 5 from J; bases not matched to a gene: 16. For the CDR3, the DNA is TGTGCCGCTACGGAAAATAGCGGGAGTACCCACGAGCAGTACTTC. Protein product: CAATENSGSTHEQYF.

In the case of this clonotype: A much larger clonotype is one base distant, so this may be a read error. V is TRBV7-3 and J is TRBJ2-3; D possibly corresponds to TRBD2 (5 bases). This CDR3 is 15 amino acids long. The V and J ends lost 3 bases and 4 bases respectively, with 14 bases between them. Germline V gene sequence: CDR1 SGHTA, CDR2 FQGTGA. CDR3 DNA sequence: TGTGCCAGCAGCTTCCCGGGGATACGCCCAGATACGCAGTATTTT. Encoded protein: CASSFPGIRPDTQYF.

The V gene is TRBV10-1, the J gene TRBJ2-1; possible D gene TRBD2, 6 bases. The CDR3 is 15 amino acids. From germline, CDR1 is WNHNN and CDR2 SYGVQD (reference sequence). The V gene lost 5 bases and the J gene lost 6 bases, with 17 bases spanning the gap. The CDR3, as DNA: TGCGCCAGCAGTCGGGACTCCAAAGCCATCAATGAGCAGTTCTTC. It codes for CASSRDSKAINEQFF.

The rearrangement links TRBV4-1 to TRBJ1-4; weak D call: TRBD1 (5 bases). The CDR3 has 17 residues. Germline CDR1 is MGHRA and CDR2 is YSYEKL. V shed 4 bases and J shed 0 bases, with 15 bases lying between them. This CDR3 is CASSPQQVPATNEKLFF. The CDR3, as DNA: TGCGCCAGCAGCCCACAACAGGTCCCCGCAACTAATGAAAAACTGTTTTTT.

On this clonotype: A clone one base away is much larger, so this may be a read error. Since no conserved phenylalanine or tryptophan closes the CDR3, a read error is the likely cause. The chain is built from TRBV12-3 or TRBV12-4 and TRBJ2-1; the D is unclear. There are 12 residues in the CDR3. Between the trimmed V and J ends, which lost 4 bases and 10 bases, there was a span of 11 bases. The CDR3: CASSSVDAEQFL. The CDR3 nucleotides are TGTGCCAGCAGTTCCGTTGACGCCGAGCAGTTCCTC.

This clonotype was recorded at least ten times. The V call is TRBV2, the J call TRBJ1-2, with 9 bases fitting TRBD1. Trimming took 8 bases from V and 6 from J; bases not matched to a gene: 7. Germline loops: CDR1 SNHLY, CDR2 FYNNEI. CDR3 length: 13 residues. In DNA, the CDR3 is TGTGCCAGCGGTAGACAGGGGGATAATGGCTACACCTTC. This encodes CASGRQGDNGYTF.

This clonotype was seen repeatedly, ten times or more. The chain combines TRBV14 with TRBJ2-5; 12 positions agree with TRBD2. V gave up 0 bases and J gave up 5 bases; unmatched junction bases: 7. Germline values: CDR1 SGHDN, CDR2 FVKESK. CDR3 length: 17 residues. This CDR3 is CASSQDRLAGVRETQYF. DNA of the CDR3: TGTGCCAGCAGCCAAGATAGACTAGCGGGAGTACGTGAGACCCAGTACTTC.

V gene TRBV20-1 combines with J gene TRBJ1-1; D perhaps matches TRBD1 (5 bases). The CDR3 loop spans 17 amino acids. Germline lookup yields CDR1 DFQATT and CDR2 SNEGSKA (reference sequence). Trimming removed 6 bases from V and 14 bases from J, with 37 bases in between. The CDR3 DNA sequence: TGCAGTGCAGGGACGCATCAAACCCTCTCTGGGGGTGCGTCTGGGTTCTTT. It specifies CSAGTHQTLSGGASGFF.

This clonotype was counted only a few times. The chain uses TRBV20-1 and TRBJ1-5, with D maybe TRBD1 (5 bases). Per the germline V gene, CDR1 is DFQATT and CDR2 is SNEGSKA (reference sequence). This CDR3 region has 12 residues. V lost 3 bases and J 5 bases, leaving 8 bases between the germline ends. CDR3 in DNA: TGCAGTGCTAGGGACATGGATCAGCCCCAGCATTTT. The encoded protein is CSARDMDQPQHF.

This clonotype was seen a few times. A much larger clonotype is one base distant, so this may be a read error. The J gene is TRBJ2-1, the V gene TRBV3-1, with D unclear. Germline V gene lookup returns CDR1 LGHDT and CDR2 YNNKEL (reference sequence). CDR3 length equals 11 residues. This CDR3 reads CAGSQSYEQFF. The CDR3 bases are TGTGCCGGCAGCCAAAGCTATGAGCAGTTCTTC.

This clonotype was seen at least ten times. J is TRBJ2-4 and V is TRBV28; 14 bases align to TRBD2. CDR1 and CDR2 (germline): MDHEN, SYDVKM. The CDR3 runs to 18 residues. J was trimmed by 3 bases and V by 5 bases; bases with no gene match: 9. CDR3 sequence: CASSPGTSGSLGKNIQYF. CDR3 nucleotides: TGTGCCAGCAGTCCTGGGACTAGCGGGAGTCTCGGCAAAAACATTCAGTACTTC.

About this clonotype: Since a much larger clone is just one base distant, this may be a read error. The rearrangement links TRBV7-9 to TRBJ2-6; 9 bases line up with TRBD2. V was clipped by 3 bases and J by 3 bases; unmatched bases: 6. Germline CDR1 SEHNR, CDR2 FQNEAQ (reference sequence). The CDR3 has 17 residues. The CDR3 bases are TGTGCCAGCAGCTTGGGCGGGAGGGTCTGTGGGGCCAACGTCCTGACTTTC. This encodes CASSLGGRVCGANVLTF.

This clonotype was observed a few times. The chain joins TRBV19 to TRBJ2-2, with a tentative D call TRBD2 (6 bases). In germline, CDR1 is LNHDA, CDR2 SQIVND (reference sequence). Trimming cost V 4 bases and J 5 bases, with 11 bases left between them. CDR3 length: 14 amino acids. The CDR3 region has the DNA TGTGCCAGTAGTACTAGCGCCAAAACCGGGGAGCTGTTTTTT. Translation: CASSTSAKTGELFF.

This clonotype was picked up many times. The rearrangement links TRBV20-1 to TRBJ1-4, with no clear D. V lost 1 base and J 5 bases, leaving 11 bases between the germline ends. Germline CDR1 is DFQATT and CDR2 is SNEGSKA (reference sequence). The CDR3 extends over 14 amino acids. CDR3 in amino acids: CSARGAIQNEKLFF. The DNA of the CDR3 is TGCAGTGCTAGAGGGGCGATCCAGAATGAAAAACTGTTTTTT.

This clonotype was picked up many times. The chain couples TRBV29-1 to TRBJ1-1; no firm D call. This CDR3 contains 11 residues. Trimming removed 7 bases from V and 7 bases from J, with 13 bases in between. Per the germline V gene, CDR1 is SQVTM and CDR2 is ANQGSEA. CDR3 protein: CSASYGVEAFF. The CDR3 DNA reads TGCAGCGCTAGCTACGGGGTTGAAGCTTTCTTT.

This clonotype was seen only a few times. This chain links TRBV20-1 with TRBJ2-1, with 7 positions matching TRBD2. The trim removed 5 bases at V and 4 bases at J, leaving 8 bases unmatched. Germline CDR1 DFQATT, CDR2 SNEGSKA (reference sequence). CDR3 length: 14 residues. CDR3 loop: CSASGEGMYNEQFF. The CDR3 nucleotides are TGCAGTGCTTCGGGGGAGGGCATGTACAATGAGCAGTTCTTC.

This clonotype occurred many times. The rearrangement uses TRBV28 and TRBJ2-1; 11 bases align to TRBD2. The V segment lost 4 bases and the J segment 0 bases; nucleotides outside the gene matches: 11. This CDR3 is 19 amino acids long. Germline loops: CDR1 MDHEN, CDR2 SYDVKM. The CDR3 is CASSYPGLAATSSYNEQFF. The DNA of the CDR3 is TGTGCCAGCAGTTATCCGGGACTAGCGGCAACGAGCTCCTACAATGAGCAGTTCTTC.

In DNA form, the CDR3 reads TGTGCCACCCGGGACCGAGGAGAGCAGTACTTC. Encoded protein: CATRDRGEQYF. The chain couples TRBV6-1 to TRBJ2-7, with D tentatively TRBD1 or TRBD2 (5 bases each). The CDR3 totals 11 residues. The V gene's germline CDR1 is MNHNS and CDR2 SASEGT. Trimming left V 10 bases short and J 7 bases short, with 14 bases between.